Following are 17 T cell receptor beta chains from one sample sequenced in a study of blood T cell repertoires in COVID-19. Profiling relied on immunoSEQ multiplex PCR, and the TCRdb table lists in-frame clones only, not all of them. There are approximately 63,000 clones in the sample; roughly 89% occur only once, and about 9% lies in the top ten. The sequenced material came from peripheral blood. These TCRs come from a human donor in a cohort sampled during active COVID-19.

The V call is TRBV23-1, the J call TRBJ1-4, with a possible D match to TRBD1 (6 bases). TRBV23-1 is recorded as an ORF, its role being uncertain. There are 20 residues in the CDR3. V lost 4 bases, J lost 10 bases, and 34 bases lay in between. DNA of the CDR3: TGCGCCAGCAGTCCCAGAGAGCGGGGGGCAGTGGACACTCCCGCGGGAAAACTGTTTTTT. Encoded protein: CASSPRERGAVDTPAGKLFF.

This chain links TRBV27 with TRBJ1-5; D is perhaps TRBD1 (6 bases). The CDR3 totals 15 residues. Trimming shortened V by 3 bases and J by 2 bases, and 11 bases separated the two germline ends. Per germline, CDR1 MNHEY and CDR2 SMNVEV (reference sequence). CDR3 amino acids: CASSLGARGNQPQHF. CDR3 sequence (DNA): TGTGCCAGCAGTTTGGGGGCACGGGGCAATCAGCCCCAGCATTTT.

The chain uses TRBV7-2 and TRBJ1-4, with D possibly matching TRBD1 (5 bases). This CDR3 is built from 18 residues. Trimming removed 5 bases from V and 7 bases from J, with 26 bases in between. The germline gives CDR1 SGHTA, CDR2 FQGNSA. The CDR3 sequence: CASSPQLHLQGLSEKLFF. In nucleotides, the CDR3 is TGTGCCAGCAGCCCTCAATTACACCTCCAGGGTCTTTCTGAAAAACTGTTTTTT.

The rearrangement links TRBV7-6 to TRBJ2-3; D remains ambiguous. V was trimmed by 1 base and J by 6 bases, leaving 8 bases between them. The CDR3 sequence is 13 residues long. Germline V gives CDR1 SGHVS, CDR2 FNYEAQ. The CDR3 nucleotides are TGTGCCAGCAGCTTAGGGTACAGCGATACGCAGTATTTT. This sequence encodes CASSLGYSDTQYF.

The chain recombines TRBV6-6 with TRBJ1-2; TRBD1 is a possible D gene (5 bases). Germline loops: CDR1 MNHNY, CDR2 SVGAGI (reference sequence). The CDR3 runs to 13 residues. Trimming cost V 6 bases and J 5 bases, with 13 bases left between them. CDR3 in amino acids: CASREDRRYGYTF. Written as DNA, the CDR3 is TGTGCCAGCAGGGAAGACAGAAGATATGGCTACACCTTC.

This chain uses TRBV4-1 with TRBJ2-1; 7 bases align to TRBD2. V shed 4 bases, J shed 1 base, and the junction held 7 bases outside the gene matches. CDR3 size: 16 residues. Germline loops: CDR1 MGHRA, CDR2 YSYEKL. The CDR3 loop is CASSRFSGFSYNEQFF. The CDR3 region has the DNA TGCGCCAGCAGCCGCTTTAGCGGGTTTTCCTACAATGAGCAGTTCTTC.

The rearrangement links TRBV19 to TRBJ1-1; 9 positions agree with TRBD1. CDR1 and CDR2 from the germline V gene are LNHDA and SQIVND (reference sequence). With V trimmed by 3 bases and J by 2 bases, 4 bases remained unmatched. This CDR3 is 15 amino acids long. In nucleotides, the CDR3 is TGTGCCAGTAGTATCCTGGGACAGGGAAACACTGAAGCTTTCTTT. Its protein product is CASSILGQGNTEAFF.

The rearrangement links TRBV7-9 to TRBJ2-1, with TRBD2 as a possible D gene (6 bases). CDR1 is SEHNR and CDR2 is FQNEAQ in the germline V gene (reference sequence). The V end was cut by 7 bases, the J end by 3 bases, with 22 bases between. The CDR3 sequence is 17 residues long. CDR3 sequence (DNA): TGTGCCAGCAAATCCGACGGGGGTGGCAGAAACTACAATGAGCAGTTCTTC. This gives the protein CASKSDGGGRNYNEQFF.

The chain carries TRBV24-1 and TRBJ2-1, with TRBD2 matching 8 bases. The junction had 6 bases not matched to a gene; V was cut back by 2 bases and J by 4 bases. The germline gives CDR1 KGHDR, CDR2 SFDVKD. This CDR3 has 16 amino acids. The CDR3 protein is CATSDYSGSLYNEQFF. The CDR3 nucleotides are TGTGCCACCAGTGATTACAGCGGGAGTTTGTACAATGAGCAGTTCTTC.

CDR3 residues: CASTIDRDTDTQYF. CDR3 sequence (DNA): TGTGCCAGCACCATAGACAGGGATACAGATACGCAGTATTTT. The chain joins TRBV7-3 to TRBJ2-3; 7 nucleotides line up with TRBD1. V was clipped by 7 bases and J by 3 bases; unmatched bases: 7. The CDR3 length is 14 residues. Germline CDR1 reads SGHTA; CDR2 reads FQGTGA.

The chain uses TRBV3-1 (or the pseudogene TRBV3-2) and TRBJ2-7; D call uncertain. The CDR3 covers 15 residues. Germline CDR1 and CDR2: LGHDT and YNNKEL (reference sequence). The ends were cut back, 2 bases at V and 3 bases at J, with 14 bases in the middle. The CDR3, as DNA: TGTGCCAGCAGCCAAAGCGTGGCTAGTCACTACGAGCAGTACTTC. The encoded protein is CASSQSVASHYEQYF.

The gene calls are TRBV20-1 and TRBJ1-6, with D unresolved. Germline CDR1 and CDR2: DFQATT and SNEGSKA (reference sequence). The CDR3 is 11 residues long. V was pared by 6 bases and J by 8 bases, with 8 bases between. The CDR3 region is CSANRDSPLHF. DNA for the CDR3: TGCAGTGCCAACCGCGATTCACCCCTCCACTTT.

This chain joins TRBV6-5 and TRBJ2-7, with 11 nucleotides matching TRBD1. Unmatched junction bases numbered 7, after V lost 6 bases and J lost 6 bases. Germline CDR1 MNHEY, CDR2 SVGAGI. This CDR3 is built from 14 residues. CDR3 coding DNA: TGTGCCAGCAGCGCGGGACAGGGGGGAGGCGAGCAGTACTTC. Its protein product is CASSAGQGGGEQYF.

As DNA, the CDR3 is TGTGCCAGCTCACCCGCGGGGCTGGGTCAGCCCCAGCATTTT. The encoded protein is CASSPAGLGQPQHF. This rearrangement joins TRBV18 to TRBJ1-5, with D tentatively TRBD1 (5 bases). CDR3 length: 14 amino acids. Trimming took off 3 bases at V and 6 bases at J, with 12 bases between the two ends. Germline loops: CDR1 KGHSH, CDR2 LQKENI.

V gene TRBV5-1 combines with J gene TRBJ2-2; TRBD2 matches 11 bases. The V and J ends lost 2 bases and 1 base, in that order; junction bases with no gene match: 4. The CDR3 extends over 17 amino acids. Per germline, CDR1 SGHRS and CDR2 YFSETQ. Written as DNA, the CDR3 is TGCGCCAGCAGCTTCGGGACTAGCGGAGTGAACACCGGGGAGCTGTTTTTT. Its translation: CASSFGTSGVNTGELFF. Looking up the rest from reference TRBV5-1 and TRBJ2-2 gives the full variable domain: KAGVTQTPRYLIKTRGQQVTLSCSPISGHRSVSWYQQTPGQGLQFLFEYFSETQRNKGNFPGRFSGRQFSNSRSEMNVSTLELGDSALYLCASSFGTSGVNTGELFFGEGSRLTVL.

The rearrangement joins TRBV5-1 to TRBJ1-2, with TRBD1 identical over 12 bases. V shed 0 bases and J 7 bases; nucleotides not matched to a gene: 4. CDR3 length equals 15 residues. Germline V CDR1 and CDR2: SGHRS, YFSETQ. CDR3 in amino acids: CASSLGGQGASGYTF. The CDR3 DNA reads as TGCGCCAGCAGCTTGGGGGGACAGGGGGCGAGTGGCTACACCTTC.

The CDR3: CASSNLGGDLDTQYF. DNA for the CDR3: TGTGCCAGCAGCAACCTAGGGGGGGACTTAGATACGCAGTATTTT. The chain is built from TRBV6-6 and TRBJ2-3, with D perhaps matching TRBD2 (7 bases). V lost 6 bases to trimming and J lost 5 bases, with 18 bases between them. CDR1 and CDR2 from the germline V gene are MNHNY and SVGAGI (reference sequence). The CDR3 spans 15 residues.